A single sample is the source of the 2 T cell receptor beta chains below, sequenced in a study of blood T cell repertoires in COVID-19. TCRdb's copy holds only in-frame clones and misses some; the assay was immunoSEQ multiplex PCR. Of about 150,000 clones listed, 70% to 90% are singletons. Sequencing was carried out using peripheral blood. All receptors come from a woman aged 60-70 years with COVID-19, enrolled during active disease.

This chain connects TRBV30 to TRBJ1-5; perhaps TRBD1 as D (5 bases). Germline CDR1 and CDR2: GTSNPN and SVGIG (reference sequence). Trimming left V 5 bases short and J 4 bases short, with 15 bases between. The CDR3 covers 14 residues. CDR3: CAWGGGFGNQPQHF. The CDR3 nucleotides are TGTGCCTGGGGGGGAGGTTTCGGAAATCAGCCCCAGCATTTT.

Only a few counts were recorded for this clone. This chain connects TRBV6-6 to TRBJ1-4; D perhaps matches TRBD1 (6 bases). Germline V lookup: CDR1 MNHNY, CDR2 SVGAGI (reference sequence). CDR3 size: 15 residues. V gave up 2 bases and J gave up 8 bases, with 15 bases separating them. The CDR3, as DNA: TGTGCCAGCAGTTACGAAGGACAGAGGGAAGAAAAACTGTTTTTT. It is translated as CASSYEGQREEKLFF.